These T cell receptor beta chains were read from a single sample in a study of shared clonotypes between healthy human individuals. Assay used: immunoSEQ multiplex PCR; TCRdb lists only in-frame clones, some missing. The sample lists approximately 2.4 million clones, approximately 94% occurring once. Sequenced sample: naive CD4+ T cells sorted from blood. The receptors shown here come from a man in his late teens or twenties in good health. Each CDR3 is given with its conserved first and last residue. Each record gives: CDR3 protein, V gene, J gene.

CDR3 protein: CASSHPGTVSYEQYF
V gene: TRBV5-4
J gene: TRBJ2-7

CDR3 protein: CASSLGWWTYEQYF
V gene: TRBV7-9
J gene: TRBJ2-7

CDR3 protein: CASSYRTRTGELFF
V gene: TRBV19
J gene: TRBJ2-2

CDR3 protein: CASSPLLGHTGELFF
V gene: TRBV18
J gene: TRBJ2-2

CDR3 protein: CASSLGLAGGLEQYF
V gene: TRBV18
J gene: TRBJ2-7

CDR3 protein: CASSGTAHSPLHF
V gene: TRBV2
J gene: TRBJ1-6

CDR3 protein: CAVGDRGTGFEAFF
V gene: TRBV30
J gene: TRBJ1-1

CDR3 protein: CAISGGQQETQYF
V gene: TRBV10-3
J gene: TRBJ2-5

CDR3 protein: CAWSVARVQETQYF
V gene: TRBV30
J gene: TRBJ2-5

CDR3 protein: CAEGQAFPPELFF
V gene: TRBV6-1
J gene: TRBJ2-2

CDR3 protein: CAWSVELAVEQFF
V gene: TRBV30
J gene: TRBJ2-1

CDR3 protein: CASNTGEASYGYTF
V gene: TRBV5-1
J gene: TRBJ1-2

CDR3 protein: CASSLGLTNTGELFF
V gene: TRBV5-4
J gene: TRBJ2-2

CDR3 protein: CASSPPGPSYEQYF
V gene: TRBV28
J gene: TRBJ2-7

CDR3 protein: CATSPRGGPYNEQFF
V gene: TRBV15
J gene: TRBJ2-1

CDR3 protein: CASSLDNQPQHF
V gene: TRBV11-2
J gene: TRBJ1-5

CDR3 protein: CASESGRYGLVDEQYF
V gene: TRBV12-5
J gene: TRBJ2-7

CDR3 protein: CASSLGSTGSGEQYF
V gene: TRBV28
J gene: TRBJ2-7

CDR3 protein: CASSISGGETYEQYF
V gene: TRBV19
J gene: TRBJ2-7

CDR3 protein: CASSLKGQGNEQYF
V gene: TRBV7-9
J gene: TRBJ2-7

CDR3 protein: CASQRGTGELFF
V gene: TRBV6-5
J gene: TRBJ2-2

CDR3 protein: CASSRDLGGEKLFF
V gene: TRBV6-6
J gene: TRBJ1-4

CDR3 protein: CASKGDTEAFF
V gene: TRBV19
J gene: TRBJ1-1

CDR3 protein: CASSQVVLNTEAFF
V gene: TRBV4-1
J gene: TRBJ1-1

CDR3 protein: CASSRASRGQVTEAFF
V gene: TRBV18
J gene: TRBJ1-1

CDR3 protein: CASSERTGISNQPQHF
V gene: TRBV6-1
J gene: TRBJ1-5

CDR3 protein: CASSPKRDAYEQYF
V gene: TRBV18
J gene: TRBJ2-7

CDR3 protein: CAWSPSGGTNEKLFF
V gene: TRBV30
J gene: TRBJ1-4

CDR3 protein: CASSLTSTGIPGYTF
V gene: TRBV7-2
J gene: TRBJ1-2

CDR3 protein: CASSPNAGSYEQYF
V gene: TRBV18
J gene: TRBJ2-7

CDR3 protein: CASSLRWWVKPQHF
V gene: TRBV5-4
J gene: TRBJ1-5

CDR3 protein: CARTAESYYGYTF
V gene: TRBV30
J gene: TRBJ1-2

CDR3 protein: CASSPRDRGTDTQYF
V gene: TRBV19
J gene: TRBJ2-3

CDR3 protein: CASSPGQFSSYNSPLHF
V gene: TRBV27
J gene: TRBJ1-6

CDR3 protein: CASSPGGYNEQFF
V gene: TRBV7-2
J gene: TRBJ2-1

CDR3 protein: CASSLGQGFTDTQYF
V gene: TRBV7-2
J gene: TRBJ2-3

CDR3 protein: CASSLEAGLGYQPQHF
V gene: TRBV7-8
J gene: TRBJ1-5

CDR3 protein: CASSLSFGTNSPLHF
V gene: TRBV27
J gene: TRBJ1-6

CDR3 protein: CASSFNQGEGETQYF
V gene: TRBV7-2
J gene: TRBJ2-5

CDR3 protein: CASSLAPYEQYF
V gene: TRBV5-6
J gene: TRBJ2-7